This TCR beta chain was captured by sequencing in a study of blood T cells in healthy people across ages. Study-level information: Capture via template switching afforded approximately one barcoded beta molecule per two T cells. Overall study findings and caveats: Age showed a roughly linear inverse relationship with TCR beta diversity per million T cells. It was held that diversity estimates obtained from one million T cells represented underestimates.

This clonotype was detected only a few times. Its target is unknown. The CDR3 has 14 residues. In germline, CDR1 is DFQATT, CDR2 SNEGSKA (reference sequence). V shed 1 base and J 3 bases; nucleotides not matched to a gene: 3. Next came a second PCR, run for about 7 to 12 cycles, which used a sample-barcoded 5' primer along with a J-beta primer mix. TCRdb independently ran MiXCR on the 5' RACE reads; one entry per CDR3 protein. The sample yields 700,000 or so distinct CDR3 sequences, over 20% seen once. Isolating PBMCs gave at least 7 million of these cells per sample. Sequencing was done on a sample of blood. The receptor's source is a man between 65 and 80 years old in good health. This rearrangement joins TRBV20-1 to TRBJ2-4; TRBD2 aligns across 7 bases. This CDR3 is CSARAPSGKNIQYF. The CDR3 nucleotides are TGCAGTGCTAGAGCCCCTAGCGGCAAAAACATTCAGTACTTC.